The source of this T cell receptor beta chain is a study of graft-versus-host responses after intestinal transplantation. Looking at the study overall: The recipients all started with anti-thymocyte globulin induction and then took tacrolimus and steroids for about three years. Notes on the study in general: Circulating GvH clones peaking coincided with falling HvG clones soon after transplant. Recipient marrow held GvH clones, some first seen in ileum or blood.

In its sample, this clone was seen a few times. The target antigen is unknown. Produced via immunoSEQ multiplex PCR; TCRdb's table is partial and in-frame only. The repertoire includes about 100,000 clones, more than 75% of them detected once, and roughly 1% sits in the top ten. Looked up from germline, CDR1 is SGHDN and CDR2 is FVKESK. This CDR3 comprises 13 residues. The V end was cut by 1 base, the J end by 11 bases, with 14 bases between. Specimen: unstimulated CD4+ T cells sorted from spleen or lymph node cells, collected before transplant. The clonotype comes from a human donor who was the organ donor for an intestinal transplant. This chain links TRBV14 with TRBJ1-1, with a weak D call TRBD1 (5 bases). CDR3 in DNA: TGTGCCAGCAGCCAAGTTCGAGGGGCAAGGGCTTTCTTT. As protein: CASSQVRGARAFF.